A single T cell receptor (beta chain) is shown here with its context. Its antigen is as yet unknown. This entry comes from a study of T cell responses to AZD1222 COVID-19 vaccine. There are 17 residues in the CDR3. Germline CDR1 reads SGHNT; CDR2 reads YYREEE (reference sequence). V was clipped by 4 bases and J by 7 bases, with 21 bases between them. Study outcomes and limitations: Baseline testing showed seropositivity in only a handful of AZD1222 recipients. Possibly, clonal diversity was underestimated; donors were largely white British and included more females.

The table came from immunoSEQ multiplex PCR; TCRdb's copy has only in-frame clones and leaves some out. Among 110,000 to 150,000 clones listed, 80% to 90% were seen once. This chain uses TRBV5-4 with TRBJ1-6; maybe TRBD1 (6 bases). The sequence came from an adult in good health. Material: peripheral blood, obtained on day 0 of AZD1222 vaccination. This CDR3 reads CASSTGFGGSGNSPLHF. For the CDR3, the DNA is TGTGCCAGCAGCACTGGGTTTGGGGGCTCGGGCAATTCACCCCTCCACTTT.